This entry concerns a single T cell receptor beta chain. Its specificity is not known. The germline gene is not matched at one end of the junction; a read error may be the cause. CDR1 is SSHAT, CDR2 FNYEAQ, per germline (reference sequence). The length of the CDR3 is 14 residues. This entry is derived from a study of cytomegalovirus exposure and HLA in healthy donors. Use of 60 Vbeta and 13 Jbeta primers characterized the PCR. Sequencing was performed with immunoSEQ multiplex PCR; in TCRdb, only in-frame clones are kept and a portion is missing. The table includes about 120,000 clones, about 80% detected once. Study results and limitations: Analysis performed later found about 18,000 TCR beta sequences associated with HLA alleles at 0.05 false discovery rate.

This receptor was obtained from a man in his sixties in good health and CMV-seropositive. The material sequenced was PBMCs. This chain connects TRBV7-7 to TRBJ2-7, with 9 bases matching TRBD2. The DNA of the CDR3 is TGTGCTAGCAGCTTACAAGGCGGGAGGGGTGAGCAGTACTTC. Translated: CASSLQGGRGEQYF.